This TCR beta chain is from a study of T cells in localized non-small cell lung cancer. Study-wide points: Elevated circulating T cell density in blood was associated with longer overall survival.

Sequencing used immunoSEQ multiplex PCR; TCRdb keeps in-frame clones, though not all of them. The table includes fewer than 15,000 clones, 86% detected once. About this clone: Its antigen is unidentified.

Germline CDR1 reads KGHSH; CDR2 reads LQKENI. Deletions cut 8 bases from V and 0 bases from J, with 13 bases between. The CDR3 consists of 14 residues. Specimen: peripheral blood, collected before any cancer treatment. The V and J genes are TRBV18 and TRBJ2-5; D is possibly TRBD1 (6 bases). This TCR derives from a male donor older than 55 with stage III lung adenocarcinoma. Written as DNA, the CDR3 is TGTGCCAGCCGACGGGACACCGACCAAGAGACCCAGTACTTC. This gives the protein CASRRDTDQETQYF.